The next 25 T cell receptor beta chains were all read from a single sample in a study of cytomegalovirus exposure and HLA in healthy donors. The PCR contained 60 Vbeta and 13 Jbeta primers. The protocol was immunoSEQ multiplex PCR, while the TCRdb copy is restricted to in-frame clones and leaves out a portion. The profile shows under 110,000 clones, 60% to 75% of them singletons. Sequencing was carried out using PBMCs. The receptors shown here come from a woman aged 40 to 49 in good health and CMV-seronegative.

The chain links TRBV2 to TRBJ2-7, with D possibly TRBD2 on 5 matching bases. This CDR3 spans 14 amino acids. The germline CDR1 and CDR2 sequences are SNHLY and FYNNEI. Trimming shortened V by 3 bases and J by 0 bases, and 9 bases separated the two germline ends. The CDR3 region has the DNA TGTGCCAGCAGTGACGCTGGGAGCTCCTACGAGCAGTACTTC. Amino acids: CASSDAGSSYEQYF.

This clone appeared once. The rearrangement uses TRBV4-3 and TRBJ1-2; maybe TRBD1 (6 bases). CDR1 is LGHNA, CDR2 YSLEER, per germline. V gave up 0 bases and J gave up 0 bases, with 11 bases separating them. This CDR3 is 16 amino acids long. The CDR3 is CASSQDRTVSNYGYTF. The CDR3 DNA sequence: TGCGCCAGCAGCCAAGACCGGACAGTATCTAACTATGGCTACACCTTC.

The CDR3: CASSLSDRYNQPQHF. The DNA for the CDR3 is TGTGCCAGCAGTTTGTCGGACAGGTACAATCAGCCCCAGCATTTT. The J gene is TRBJ1-5, the V gene TRBV28, with 7 bases lining up with TRBD1. V trimming: 3 bases; J trimming: 3 bases; junction bases outside the gene matches: 5. The CDR3 spans 15 residues. Germline lookup yields CDR1 MDHEN and CDR2 SYDVKM.

This sequence joins TRBV7-2 and TRBJ2-7; perhaps TRBD1 as D (5 bases). With 3 bases removed from V and 0 bases from J, the gap between germline ends came to 9 bases. The germline gives CDR1 SGHTA, CDR2 FQGNSA. The CDR3 is made up of 14 amino acids. The CDR3 loop is CASSFVTASYEQYF. The DNA for the CDR3 is TGTGCCAGCAGCTTTGTGACAGCCTCCTACGAGCAGTACTTC.

This clone has just one count. This chain joins TRBV4-3 and TRBJ1-2; D possibly corresponds to TRBD1 (6 bases). From germline, CDR1 is LGHNA and CDR2 YSLEER. V lost 1 base, J lost 1 base, and 7 bases lay in between. This CDR3 has 14 amino acids. The CDR3 loop reads CASSQGTVNYGYTF. The CDR3 DNA follows: TGCGCCAGCAGCCAAGGGACAGTTAACTATGGCTACACCTTC.

V and J are TRBV6-1 and TRBJ1-2; TRBD1 might be the D (6 bases). V lost 4 bases and J 8 bases, leaving 17 bases between the germline ends. CDR3 length: 14 amino acids. Germline V CDR1 and CDR2: MNHNS, SASEGT. In DNA form, the CDR3 reads TGTGCCAGCAGTGCGCTAACAGGGCCAGGCGGCTACACCTTC. This translates into CASSALTGPGGYTF.

Notes on this clone: The junction does not match germline at one end; this may be a read error. The rearrangement joins TRBV27 to TRBJ2-7, with 11 bases lining up with TRBD2. The CDR3 runs 16 residues. Germline V CDR1 and CDR2: MNHEY, SMNVEV (reference sequence). DNA of the CDR3: TGTGCCGGCAGTTTGTCAGGGACTAGCGGTTTGTACGAGCAGTACTTC. It yields the protein CAGSLSGTSGLYEQYF.

The V and J genes are TRBV19 and TRBJ2-6; tentatively, D is TRBD1 (6 bases). V shed 4 bases and J shed 2 bases, with 6 bases lying between them. Germline CDR1 and CDR2: LNHDA and SQIVND (reference sequence). The CDR3 is 14 residues long. The CDR3 loop reads CASSKGAGANVLTF. The CDR3 nucleotides are TGTGCCAGTAGTAAGGGGGCTGGGGCCAACGTCCTGACTTTC.

This chain uses TRBV10-3 with TRBJ2-1; 8 bases align to TRBD2. CDR1 is ENHRY and CDR2 is SYGVKD in the germline V gene. J lost 4 bases, V lost 7 bases, and 9 bases had no gene match. The CDR3 consists of 15 residues. CDR3: CAIKLSGENYNEQFF. In DNA, the CDR3 is TGTGCCATCAAACTTAGCGGGGAAAATTACAATGAGCAGTTCTTC.

The V and J genes are TRBV4-1 and TRBJ2-5; possible D gene TRBD2, 5 bases. The CDR3 consists of 17 residues. Trimming cost V 0 bases and J 2 bases, with 16 bases left between them. CDR1 and CDR2 (germline): MGHRA, YSYEKL. CDR3 in DNA: TGCGCCAGCAGCCAAGATCAGGTTCTAACGGGACAAGAGACCCAGTACTTC. Amino acid sequence: CASSQDQVLTGQETQYF.

In this sample, this clone turned up a few times. The J gene is TRBJ2-7, the V gene TRBV7-9; D is unclear. The germline V gene encodes CDR1 SEHNR and CDR2 FQNEAQ (reference sequence). Trimming shortened V by 3 bases and J by 3 bases, and 9 bases separated the two germline ends. This CDR3 spans 13 amino acids. CDR3 nucleotides: TGTGCCAGCAGCTTCAAACAGAGCTACGAGCAGTACTTC. Its protein is CASSFKQSYEQYF.

This clone was picked up a small number of times. The chain recombines TRBV4-2 with TRBJ2-1; TRBD2 aligns across 16 bases. This CDR3 has 19 residues. CDR1 LGHNA and CDR2 YNFKEQ come from the germline V gene. V gave up 5 bases and J gave up 7 bases; unmatched junction bases: 14. Here the CDR3 DNA reads TGTGCCAGCAGCGCTCTGGGACTAGCGGGGGGGCGAGGGAGGAATGAGCAGTTCTTC. Translated: CASSALGLAGGRGRNEQFF.

This chain joins TRBV25-1 and TRBJ2-2; D possibly corresponds to TRBD2 (7 bases). CDR3 length: 15 amino acids. V was trimmed by 5 bases and J by 4 bases, leaving 14 bases between them. From germline, CDR1 is MGHDK and CDR2 SYGVNS. The CDR3 coding sequence is TGTGCCAGCAGTTCGGGGGGCGCGAGCACCGGGGAGCTGTTTTTT. This gives the protein CASSSGGASTGELFF. Together with reference TRBV25-1 and TRBJ2-2, the CDR3 gives the full variable domain: EADIYQTPRYLVIGTGKKITLECSQTMGHDKMYWYQQDPGMELHLIHYSYGVNSTEKGDLSSESTVSRIRTEHFPLTLESARPSHTSQYLCASSSGGASTGELFFGEGSRLTVL.

The chain links TRBV28 to TRBJ2-1; 10 bases align to TRBD2. This CDR3 contains 15 residues. V was pared by 5 bases and J by 1 base, with 2 bases of the junction left unmatched. Germline CDR1 and CDR2: MDHEN and SYDVKM. CDR3 protein: CASSLLAGSYNEQFF. The CDR3 DNA reads TGTGCCAGCAGTCTACTAGCGGGATCCTACAATGAGCAGTTCTTC.

The chain employs TRBV6-1 and TRBJ2-5; D call uncertain. Germline V lookup: CDR1 MNHNS, CDR2 SASEGT. V was cut by 6 bases and J by 5 bases, with 16 bases left in between. The CDR3 covers 14 residues. The CDR3 DNA follows: TGTGCCAGCAGGGTCGGTGGGTCCGGGGAGACCCAGTACTTC. Translating it yields CASRVGGSGETQYF.

V gene TRBV19 combines with J gene TRBJ2-6; unclear D gene. Germline values: CDR1 LNHDA, CDR2 SQIVND (reference sequence). V dropped 3 bases and J dropped 1 base, with 16 bases sitting between them. The CDR3 extends over 18 amino acids. The CDR3 nucleotides are TGTGCCAGTAGTATTATGTTCGGCAGGCTATCTGGGGCCAACGTCCTGACTTTC. Protein product: CASSIMFGRLSGANVLTF.

This clone has only a few counts. The rearrangement joins TRBV6-5 to TRBJ1-6, with 10 bases fitting TRBD1. The ends lost 6 bases at V and 11 bases at J; junction bases unmatched: 4. The CDR3 sequence is 13 residues long. The germline gives CDR1 MNHEY, CDR2 SVGAGI. CDR3 bases: TGTGCCAGCAGCGCGGACAGGGGGGCACCCCTCCACTTT. Translation: CASSADRGAPLHF.

V usage is TRBV4-2 and J usage is TRBJ2-7, with 10 bases identical to TRBD2. The V gene's germline CDR1 is LGHNA and CDR2 YNFKEQ. This CDR3 is built from 16 residues. V lost 3 bases to trimming and J lost 7 bases; unmatched junction nucleotides: 12. The CDR3 protein is CASSQGGAGGPREQYF. The CDR3 DNA reads TGTGCCAGCAGCCAGGGAGGAGCGGGAGGGCCGAGGGAGCAGTACTTC.

The chain recombines TRBV7-9 with TRBJ1-1; 9 bases align to TRBD1. The CDR3 is made up of 14 amino acids. The germline V gene encodes CDR1 SEHNR and CDR2 FQNEAQ (reference sequence). J lost 5 bases, V lost 5 bases, and 6 bases had no gene match. The CDR3 is CASSQQGAGTEAFF. DNA for the CDR3: TGTGCCAGCAGCCAACAGGGGGCTGGGACTGAAGCTTTCTTT.

The chain has TRBV7-2 and TRBJ1-6; perhaps TRBD1 as D (5 bases). The CDR3 sequence is 15 residues long. V was pared by 2 bases and J by 7 bases, with 12 bases between. Germline loops: CDR1 SGHTA, CDR2 FQGNSA. The CDR3 coding sequence is TGTGCCAGCAGCTTATTCGCGGGGCGGAATTCACCCCTCCACTTT. Amino acid sequence: CASSLFAGRNSPLHF.

The rearrangement joins TRBV15 to TRBJ2-7, with a possible D match to TRBD1 (6 bases). The CDR3 extends over 15 amino acids. Germline lookup yields CDR1 LNHNV and CDR2 YYDKDF (reference sequence). Trimming cost V 4 bases and J 7 bases, with 20 bases left between them. Here the CDR3 reads CATSKNRDIAFEQYF. The CDR3 DNA is TGTGCCACCAGCAAAAACCGGGACATTGCATTTGAGCAGTACTTC.

V gene TRBV29-1 combines with J gene TRBJ2-1; 9 nucleotides line up with TRBD2. Germline CDR1 and CDR2: SQVTM and ANQGSEA. The ends lost 1 base at V and 8 bases at J; junction bases unmatched: 9. CDR3 length: 15 amino acids. The CDR3, as DNA: TGCAGCGTTGAAGTACTAGCGGGTAGTGGAGATGAGCAGTTCTTC. It encodes CSVEVLAGSGDEQFF.

The rearrangement links TRBV2 to TRBJ2-5; D not resolved. The V gene's germline CDR1 is SNHLY and CDR2 FYNNEI. Trimming cost V 4 bases and J 1 base, with 4 bases left between them. The CDR3 totals 12 residues. The CDR3 reads CASSGSQETQYF. CDR3 in DNA: TGTGCCAGCAGTGGCAGCCAAGAGACCCAGTACTTC.

The chain joins TRBV9 to TRBJ2-1, with TRBD2 identical over 10 bases. The CDR3 consists of 15 residues. Germline CDR1 reads SGDLS; CDR2 reads YYNGEE. V trimming: 1 base; J trimming: 8 bases; junction bases outside the gene matches: 6. CDR3 nucleotides: TGTGCCAGCAGCGTAAGCCTAGCGGGAGTAGATGAGCAGTTCTTC. Translating gives CASSVSLAGVDEQFF.

The CDR3 spells CASSLRGEKLFF. The CDR3 DNA sequence: TGTGCCAGCAGCCTCCGGGGGGAAAAACTGTTTTTT. The V and J genes are TRBV11-2 and TRBJ1-4, with D possibly being TRBD1 (5 bases). The CDR3 is 12 amino acids. The V gene lost 5 bases and the J gene lost 8 bases, with 9 bases spanning the gap. The germline V gene has CDR1 SGHAT and CDR2 FQNNGV. Full variable domain (remainder filled in from reference TRBV11-2 and TRBJ1-4): EAGVAQSPRYKIIEKRQSVAFWCNPISGHATLYWYQQILGQGPKLLIQFQNNGVVDDSQLPKDRFSAERLKGVDSTLKIQPAKLEDSAVYLCASSLRGEKLFFGSGTQLSVL.